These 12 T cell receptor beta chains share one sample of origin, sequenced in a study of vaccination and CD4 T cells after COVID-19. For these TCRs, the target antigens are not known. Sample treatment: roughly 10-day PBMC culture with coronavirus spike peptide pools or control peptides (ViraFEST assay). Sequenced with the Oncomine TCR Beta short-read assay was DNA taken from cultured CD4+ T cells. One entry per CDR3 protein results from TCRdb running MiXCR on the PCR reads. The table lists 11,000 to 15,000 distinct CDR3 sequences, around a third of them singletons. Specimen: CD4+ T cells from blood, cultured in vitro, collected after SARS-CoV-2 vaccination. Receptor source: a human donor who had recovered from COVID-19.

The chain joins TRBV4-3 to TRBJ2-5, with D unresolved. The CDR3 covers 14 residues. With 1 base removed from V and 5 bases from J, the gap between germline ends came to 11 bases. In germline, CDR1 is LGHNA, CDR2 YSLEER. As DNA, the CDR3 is TGCGCCAGCAGCCAAGTTGGAAATGGGGAGACCCAGTACTTC. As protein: CASSQVGNGETQYF.

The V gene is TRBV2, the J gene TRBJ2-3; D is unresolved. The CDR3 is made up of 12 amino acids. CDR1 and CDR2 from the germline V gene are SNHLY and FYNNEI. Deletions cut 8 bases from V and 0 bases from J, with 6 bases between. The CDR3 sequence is CASDRSTDTQYF. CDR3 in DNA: TGTGCCAGCGACCGTAGCACAGATACGCAGTATTTT.

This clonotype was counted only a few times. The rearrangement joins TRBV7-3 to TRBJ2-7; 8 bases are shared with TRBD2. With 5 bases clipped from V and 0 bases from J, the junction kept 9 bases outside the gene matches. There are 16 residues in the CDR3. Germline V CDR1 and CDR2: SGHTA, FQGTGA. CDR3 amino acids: CASSPRGGTSSYEQYF. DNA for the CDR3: TGTGCCAGCAGCCCAAGGGGTGGGACTAGCTCCTACGAGCAGTACTTC.

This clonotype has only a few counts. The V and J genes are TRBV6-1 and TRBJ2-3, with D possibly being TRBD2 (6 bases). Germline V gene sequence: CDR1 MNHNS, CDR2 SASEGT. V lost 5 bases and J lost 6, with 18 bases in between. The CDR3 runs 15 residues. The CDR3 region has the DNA TGTGCCAGCAGTAGCCACGGGACTCTAAGCGATACGCAGTATTTT. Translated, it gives CASSSHGTLSDTQYF.

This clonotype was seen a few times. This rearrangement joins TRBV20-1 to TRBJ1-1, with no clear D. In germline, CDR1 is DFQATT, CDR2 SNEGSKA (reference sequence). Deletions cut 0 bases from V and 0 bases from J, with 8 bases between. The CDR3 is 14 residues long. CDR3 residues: CSARDPRMNTEAFF. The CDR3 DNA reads TGCAGTGCTAGAGACCCCCGGATGAACACTGAAGCTTTCTTT.

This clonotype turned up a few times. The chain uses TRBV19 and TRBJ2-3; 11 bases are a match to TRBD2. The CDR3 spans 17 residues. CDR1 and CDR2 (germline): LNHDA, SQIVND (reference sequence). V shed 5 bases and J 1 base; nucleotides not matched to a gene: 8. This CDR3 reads CASSALTSGRGTDTQYF. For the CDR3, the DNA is TGTGCCAGTAGTGCCCTTACTAGCGGGAGAGGCACAGATACGCAGTATTTT.

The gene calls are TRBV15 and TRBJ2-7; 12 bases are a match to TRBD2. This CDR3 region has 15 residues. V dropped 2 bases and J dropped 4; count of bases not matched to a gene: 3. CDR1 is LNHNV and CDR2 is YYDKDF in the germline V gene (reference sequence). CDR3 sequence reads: CATSRPGTSGYEQYF. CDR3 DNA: TGTGCCACCAGCAGACCCGGGACTAGCGGGTACGAGCAGTACTTC.

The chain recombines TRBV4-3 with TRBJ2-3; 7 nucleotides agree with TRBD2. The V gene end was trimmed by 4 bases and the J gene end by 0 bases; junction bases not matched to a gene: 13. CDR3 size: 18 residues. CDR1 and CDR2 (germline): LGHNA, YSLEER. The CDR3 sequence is CASSPYGLGQSSTDTQYF. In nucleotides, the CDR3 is TGCGCCAGCAGCCCCTATGGACTAGGCCAGTCTAGCACAGATACGCAGTATTTT.

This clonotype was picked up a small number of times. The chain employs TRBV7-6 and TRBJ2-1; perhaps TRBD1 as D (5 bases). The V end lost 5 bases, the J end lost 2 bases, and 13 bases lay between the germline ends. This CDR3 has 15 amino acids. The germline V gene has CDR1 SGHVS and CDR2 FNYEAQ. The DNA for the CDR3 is TGTGCCAGCAGCAGAAACCCAGGGACCTACAATGAGCAGTTCTTC. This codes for CASSRNPGTYNEQFF.

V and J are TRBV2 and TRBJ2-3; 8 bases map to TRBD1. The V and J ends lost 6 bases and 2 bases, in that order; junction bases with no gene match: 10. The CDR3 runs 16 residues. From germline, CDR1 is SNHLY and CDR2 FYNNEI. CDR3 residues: CASRPSGTGYTDTQYF. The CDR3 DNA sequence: TGTGCCAGCAGGCCCTCCGGGACAGGTTACACAGATACGCAGTATTTT.

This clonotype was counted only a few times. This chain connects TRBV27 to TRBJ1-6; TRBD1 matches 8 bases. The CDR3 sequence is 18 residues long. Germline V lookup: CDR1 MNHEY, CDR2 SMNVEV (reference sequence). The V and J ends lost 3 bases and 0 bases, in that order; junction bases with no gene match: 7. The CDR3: CASSFDRGQSSYNSPLHF. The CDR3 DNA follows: TGTGCCAGCAGTTTCGACAGGGGCCAAAGCTCCTATAATTCACCCCTCCACTTT.

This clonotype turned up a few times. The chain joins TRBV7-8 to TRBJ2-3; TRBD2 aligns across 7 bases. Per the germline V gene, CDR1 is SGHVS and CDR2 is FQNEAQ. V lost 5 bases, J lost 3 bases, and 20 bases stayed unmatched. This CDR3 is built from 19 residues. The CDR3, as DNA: TGTGCCAGCAGCCGCAGACGGACCGGGAGGAGGGAGGTAACAGATACGCAGTATTTT. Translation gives CASSRRRTGRREVTDTQYF.